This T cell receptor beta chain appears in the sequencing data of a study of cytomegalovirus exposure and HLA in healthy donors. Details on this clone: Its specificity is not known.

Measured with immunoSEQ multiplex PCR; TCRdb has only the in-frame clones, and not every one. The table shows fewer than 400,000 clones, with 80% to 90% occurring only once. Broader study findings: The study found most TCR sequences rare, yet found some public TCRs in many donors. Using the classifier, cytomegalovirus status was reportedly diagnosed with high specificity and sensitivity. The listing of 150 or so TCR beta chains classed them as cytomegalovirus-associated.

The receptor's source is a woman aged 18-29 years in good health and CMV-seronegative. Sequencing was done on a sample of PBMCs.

The CDR3 protein is CATMSEQGDQPQHF. CDR3 nucleotide sequence: TGTGCCACCATGTCAGAACAGGGGGATCAGCCCCAGCATTTT. The chain uses TRBV15 and TRBJ1-5; 8 nucleotides agree with TRBD1. Germline CDR1 and CDR2: LNHNV and YYDKDF (reference sequence). The CDR3 consists of 14 residues. The V segment lost 7 bases and the J segment 5 bases; nucleotides outside the gene matches: 7.